A selection of T cell receptor beta chains follows, all from one sample in a study of T cell changes during pregnancy in multiple sclerosis. Some clones are missing from TCRdb's copy, which holds only in-frame ones; the method was immunoSEQ multiplex PCR. Of 40,000 to 60,000 clones listed, about 91% are singletons. Source: CD8+ T cells from peripheral blood mononuclear cells, taken in the second trimester of pregnancy. These receptors came from a female donor with multiple sclerosis, enrolled in a pregnancy study. The CDR3 runs from the conserved cysteine through the conserved F or W. Fields, in order: V gene, J gene, CDR3 protein.

v_call: TRBV19
j_call: TRBJ1-5
cdr3_aa: CASSIVRERPNQPQHF

v_call: TRBV7-8
j_call: TRBJ2-1
cdr3_aa: CASSLAGGQTYNEQFF

v_call: TRBV6-5
j_call: TRBJ2-1
cdr3_aa: CASRTTSHEQFF

v_call: TRBV7-9
j_call: TRBJ2-2
cdr3_aa: CASSSTGLDDTGELFF

v_call: TRBV7-6
j_call: TRBJ2-1
cdr3_aa: CASSYKGANEQFF

v_call: TRBV27
j_call: TRBJ2-7
cdr3_aa: CASSPRPDYEQYF

v_call: TRBV7-3
j_call: TRBJ2-3
cdr3_aa: CASSYRTSGGSTDTQYF

v_call: TRBV4-3
j_call: TRBJ2-7
cdr3_aa: CASSQEWHLNTYEQYF

v_call: TRBV28
j_call: TRBJ2-5
cdr3_aa: CASSLTFSGGEGTQYF

v_call: TRBV2
j_call: TRBJ1-2
cdr3_aa: CASIGSTGGPYGYTF

v_call: TRBV27
j_call: TRBJ1-2
cdr3_aa: CASSPGGHGYTF

v_call: TRBV5-1
j_call: TRBJ2-4
cdr3_aa: CASSPRTGLAKNIQYF

v_call: TRBV27
j_call: TRBJ1-1
cdr3_aa: CASRIRGEAFF